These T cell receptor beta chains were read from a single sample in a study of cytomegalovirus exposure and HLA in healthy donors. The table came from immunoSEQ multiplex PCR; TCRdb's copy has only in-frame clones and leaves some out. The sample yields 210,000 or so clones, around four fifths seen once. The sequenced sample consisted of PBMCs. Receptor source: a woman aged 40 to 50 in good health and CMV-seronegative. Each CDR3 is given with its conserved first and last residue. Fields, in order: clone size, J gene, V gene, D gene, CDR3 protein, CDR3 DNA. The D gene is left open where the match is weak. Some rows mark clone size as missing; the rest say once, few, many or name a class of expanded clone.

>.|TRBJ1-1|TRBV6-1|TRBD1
CASSPNTGGGSEAFF
TGTGCCAGCAGCCCAAATACAGGGGGTGGCTCTGAAGCTTTCTTT
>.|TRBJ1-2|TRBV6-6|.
CASTGGDYGYTF
TGTGCCAGCACGGGTGGAGACTATGGCTACACCTTC
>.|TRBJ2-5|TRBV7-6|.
CASSLTDQETQYF
TGTGCCAGCAGCTTAACAGATCAAGAGACCCAGTACTTC
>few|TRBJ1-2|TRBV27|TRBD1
CASSPDRGLGGYTF
TGTGCCAGCAGTCCTGACAGGGGCCTCGGTGGCTACACCTTC
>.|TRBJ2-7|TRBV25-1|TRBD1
CASSPHPGTGSYEQYF
TGTGCCAGCAGTCCCCATCCAGGGACAGGGTCCTACGAGCAGTACTTC
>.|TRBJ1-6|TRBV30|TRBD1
CAWTWDSVNSPLHF
TGTGCCTGGACTTGGGACAGTGTTAATTCACCCCTCCACTTT
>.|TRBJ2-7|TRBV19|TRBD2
CASSATSGGRYEQYF
TGTGCCAGTAGTGCGACTAGCGGGGGCCGCTACGAGCAGTACTTC
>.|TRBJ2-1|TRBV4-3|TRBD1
CASSQDGQGAIYNEQFF
TGCGCCAGCAGCCAAGATGGACAGGGGGCGATCTACAATGAGCAGTTCTTC
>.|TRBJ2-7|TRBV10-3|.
CAISESGGVTYEQYF
TGTGCCATCAGTGAGTCCGGGGGAGTGACCTACGAGCAGTACTTC
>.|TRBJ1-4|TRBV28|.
CASSFFGRGTSNEKLFF
TGTGCCAGCAGTTTCTTCGGCAGGGGCACTTCTAATGAAAAACTGTTTTTT
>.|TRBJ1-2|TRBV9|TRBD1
CASSAMTGLYGYTF
TGTGCCAGCAGCGCTATGACAGGGCTTTATGGCTACACCTTC
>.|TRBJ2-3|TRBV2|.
CASSSGVSTDTQYF
TGTGCCAGCAGTTCCGGGGTTAGCACAGATACGCAGTATTTT
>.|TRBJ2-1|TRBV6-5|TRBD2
CASSSRDWGGNEQFF
TGTGCCAGCAGTTCAAGGGACTGGGGGGGTAATGAGCAGTTCTTC
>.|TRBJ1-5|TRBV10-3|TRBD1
CAISESTGGTQPQHF
TGTGCCATCAGTGAGTCGACAGGGGGGACTCAGCCCCAGCATTTT
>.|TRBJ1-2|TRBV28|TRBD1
CASKGARGYTF
TGTGCCAGCAAGGGGGCGCGGGGCTACACCTTC
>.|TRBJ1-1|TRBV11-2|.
CASSSVGGSSTEAFF
TGTGCCAGCAGCTCAGTGGGGGGAAGTAGCACTGAAGCTTTCTTT
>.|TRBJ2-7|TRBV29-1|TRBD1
CSVWTGREQYF
TGCAGCGTTTGGACAGGGCGCGAGCAGTACTTC
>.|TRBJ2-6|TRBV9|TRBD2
CASSRGGNSGANVLTF
TGTGCCAGCAGCCGGGGGGGGAACTCTGGGGCCAACGTCCTGACTTTC
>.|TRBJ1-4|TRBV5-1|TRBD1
CASSLQGANEKLFF
TGCGCCAGCAGCTTGCAGGGGGCAAATGAAAAACTGTTTTTT
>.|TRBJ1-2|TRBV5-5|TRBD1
CASSLGTGKAGYTF
TGTGCCAGCAGCTTGGGGACAGGGAAGGCAGGCTACACCTTC
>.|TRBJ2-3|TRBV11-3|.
CASSLPRTPSRYF
TGTGCCAGCAGCTTACCCCGGACACCCTCGCGTTATTTT
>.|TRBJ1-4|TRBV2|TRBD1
CASSETQGYNEKLFF
TGTGCCAGCAGTGAAACACAGGGGTATAATGAAAAACTGTTTTTT
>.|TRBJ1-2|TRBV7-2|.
CASTFGQLTNYGYTF
TGTGCCAGCACCTTCGGACAGCTGACTAACTATGGCTACACCTTC